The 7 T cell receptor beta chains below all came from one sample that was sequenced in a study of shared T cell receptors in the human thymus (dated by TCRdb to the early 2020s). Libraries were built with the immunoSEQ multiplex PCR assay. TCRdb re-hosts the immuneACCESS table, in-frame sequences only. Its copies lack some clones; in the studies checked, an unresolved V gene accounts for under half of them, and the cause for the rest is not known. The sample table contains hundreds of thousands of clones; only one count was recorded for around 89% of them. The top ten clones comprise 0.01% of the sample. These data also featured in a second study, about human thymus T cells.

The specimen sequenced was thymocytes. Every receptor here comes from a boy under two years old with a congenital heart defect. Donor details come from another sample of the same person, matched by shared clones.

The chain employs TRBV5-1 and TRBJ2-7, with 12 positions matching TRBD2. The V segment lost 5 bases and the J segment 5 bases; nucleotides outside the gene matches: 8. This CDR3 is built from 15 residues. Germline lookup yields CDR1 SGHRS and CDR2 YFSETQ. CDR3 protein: CASSLAGGIGHEQYF. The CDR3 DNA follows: TGCGCCAGCAGTCTAGCGGGAGGGATAGGGCACGAGCAGTACTTC.

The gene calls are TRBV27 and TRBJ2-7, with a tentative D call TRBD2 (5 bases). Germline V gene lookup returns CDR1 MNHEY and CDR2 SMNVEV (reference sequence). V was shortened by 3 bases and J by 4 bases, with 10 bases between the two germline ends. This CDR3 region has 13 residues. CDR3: CASSFSTGYEQYF. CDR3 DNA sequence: TGTGCCAGCAGTTTTAGTACGGGGTACGAGCAGTACTTC.

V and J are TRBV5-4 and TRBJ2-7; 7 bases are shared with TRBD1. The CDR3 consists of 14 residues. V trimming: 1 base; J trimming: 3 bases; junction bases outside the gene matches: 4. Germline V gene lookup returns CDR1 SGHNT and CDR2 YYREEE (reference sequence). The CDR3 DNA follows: TGTGCCAGCAGCTTGAAGGGGGCGCGCTACGAGCAGTACTTC. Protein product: CASSLKGARYEQYF.

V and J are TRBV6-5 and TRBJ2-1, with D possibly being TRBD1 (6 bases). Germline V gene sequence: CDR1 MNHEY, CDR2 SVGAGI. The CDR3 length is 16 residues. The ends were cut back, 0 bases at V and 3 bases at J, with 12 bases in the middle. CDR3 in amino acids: CASSYSGPGVYNEQFF. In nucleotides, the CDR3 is TGTGCCAGCAGTTACTCTGGGCCAGGGGTCTACAATGAGCAGTTCTTC.

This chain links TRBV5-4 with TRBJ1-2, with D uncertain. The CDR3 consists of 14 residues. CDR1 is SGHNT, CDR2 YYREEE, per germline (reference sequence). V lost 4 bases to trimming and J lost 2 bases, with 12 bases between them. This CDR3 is CASSLGARNYGYTF. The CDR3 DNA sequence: TGTGCCAGCAGCCTGGGTGCCAGGAACTATGGCTACACCTTC.

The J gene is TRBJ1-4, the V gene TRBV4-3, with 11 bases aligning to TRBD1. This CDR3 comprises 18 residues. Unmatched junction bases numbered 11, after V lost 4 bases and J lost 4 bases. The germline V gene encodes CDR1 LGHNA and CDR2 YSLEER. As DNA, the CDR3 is TGCGCCAGCAGCCCGGGACAGGGGGTCCCTGAGGGTAATGAAAAACTGTTTTTT. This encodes CASSPGQGVPEGNEKLFF.

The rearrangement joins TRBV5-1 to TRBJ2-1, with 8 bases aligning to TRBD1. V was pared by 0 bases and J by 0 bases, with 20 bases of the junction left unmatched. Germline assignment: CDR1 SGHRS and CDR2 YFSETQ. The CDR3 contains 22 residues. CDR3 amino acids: CASSLAMDRATGRLGSYNEQFF. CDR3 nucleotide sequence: TGCGCCAGCAGCTTGGCTATGGACAGGGCGACAGGACGATTGGGCTCCTACAATGAGCAGTTCTTC.